The 19 T cell receptor beta chains given below trace back to one sample, sequenced in a study of glioma-infiltrating T cells after dendritic cell vaccination. Produced via immunoSEQ multiplex PCR; TCRdb's table is partial and in-frame only. The sample includes tens of thousands of clones, 80% to 85% of them seen just once. Time point: after dendritic cell vaccination, including at tumor progression/relapse. Sequenced material: blood, taken after dendritic cell vaccination. The source is a human donor with glioblastoma.

The chain uses TRBV7-9 and TRBJ1-2; 7 nucleotides agree with TRBD1. CDR3 length: 17 residues. Germline lookup yields CDR1 SEHNR and CDR2 FQNEAQ (reference sequence). V was pared by 1 base and J by 4 bases, with 12 bases of the junction left unmatched. The CDR3 DNA reads as TGTGCCAGCAGCTTAGACTCGTGGACAGGTAGCGCCTATGGCTACACCTTC. As protein: CASSLDSWTGSAYGYTF. The full variable domain, rest sourced from reference TRBV7-9 and TRBJ1-2, is DTGVSQNPRHKITKRGQNVTFRCDPISEHNRLYWYRQTLGQGPEFLTYFQNEAQLEKSRLLSDRFSAERPKGSFSTLEIQRTEQGDSAMYLCASSLDSWTGSAYGYTFGSGTRLTVV.

This rearrangement joins TRBV4-3 to TRBJ2-2; TRBD2 agrees at 7 bases. V gave up 4 bases and J gave up 4 bases; unmatched junction bases: 12. CDR1 is LGHNA and CDR2 is YSLEER in the germline V gene. The CDR3 consists of 17 residues. CDR3 protein: CASSLTFLGGITGELFF. The CDR3, as DNA: TGCGCCAGCAGCCTCACATTTTTGGGGGGGATCACCGGGGAGCTGTTTTTT.

The DNA of the CDR3 is TGTGCCACACGGATGGAGCAGGGGGCCGGCTACACCTTC. Amino acid sequence: CATRMEQGAGYTF. The rearrangement links TRBV6-1 to TRBJ1-2; the match to TRBD1 covers 8 bases. CDR3 length: 13 residues. Germline CDR1 MNHNS, CDR2 SASEGT. Trimming cost V 10 bases and J 8 bases; bases outside gene matches: 12.

Only one count was recorded for this clone. The chain is built from TRBV28 and TRBJ2-1; 15 nucleotides line up with TRBD2. The germline V gene has CDR1 MDHEN and CDR2 SYDVKM. The CDR3 is 16 residues long. Trimming at V came to 7 bases and at J to 7 bases, leaving 8 bases not matched to a gene. The CDR3 coding sequence is TGTGCCAGCACCTCTCCGGGGACTAGCGGGGGGAATGAGCAGTTCTTC. This sequence encodes CASTSPGTSGGNEQFF.

The V gene is TRBV7-8, the J gene TRBJ1-6; D unresolved. The V and J ends lost 3 bases and 7 bases respectively, with 7 bases between them. Germline V gene data show CDR1 as SGHVS and CDR2 as FQNEAQ. There are 13 residues in the CDR3. CDR3 region: CASSFAGNSPLHF. For the CDR3, the DNA is TGTGCCAGCAGCTTTGCAGGAAATTCACCCCTCCACTTT.

V usage is TRBV7-2 and J usage is TRBJ1-4; 7 bases match TRBD1. The CDR3 contains 16 residues. Germline lookup yields CDR1 SGHTA and CDR2 FQGNSA. V lost 5 bases and J lost 8; bases outside the gene matches: 14. The CDR3 spells CASSLEPGQLEEKLFF. CDR3 DNA sequence: TGTGCCAGCAGCCTCGAACCGGGACAGTTAGAGGAAAAACTGTTTTTT. The entire variable domain, with the rest obtained from reference TRBV7-2 and TRBJ1-4, is as follows: GAGVSQSPSNKVTEKGKDVELRCDPISGHTALYWYRQSLGQGLEFLIYFQGNSAPDKSGLPSDRFSAERTGGSVSTLTIQRTQQEDSAVYLCASSLEPGQLEEKLFFGSGTQLSVL.

This sequence joins TRBV7-2 and TRBJ2-7, with 13 bases fitting TRBD2. The CDR3 is 16 residues long. Trimming at V came to 5 bases and at J to 0 bases, leaving 4 bases not matched to a gene. Germline CDR1 and CDR2: SGHTA and FQGNSA. In DNA form, the CDR3 reads TGTGCCAGCAGCATAACTAGCGGGGGGGACTCCTACGAGCAGTACTTC. It encodes CASSITSGGDSYEQYF.

The chain is built from TRBV30 and TRBJ1-3; 8 positions match TRBD1. The CDR3 is 15 residues long. Germline V gives CDR1 GTSNPN, CDR2 SVGIG (reference sequence). The junction had 6 bases not matched to a gene; V was cut back by 4 bases and J by 1 base. The CDR3 loop is CAWTSDRESGNTIYF. In DNA, the CDR3 is TGTGCCTGGACCTCGGACAGGGAGTCTGGAAACACCATATATTTT.

This chain uses TRBV9 with TRBJ2-5; 9 bases map to TRBD2. V shed 1 base, J shed 5 bases, and the junction held 12 bases outside the gene matches. Looked up from germline, CDR1 is SGDLS and CDR2 is YYNGEE. CDR3 size: 17 residues. In DNA, the CDR3 is TGTGCCAGCAGCGTAACCCCAGCGGAGCGGGGGGTTGAGACCCAGTACTTC. This codes for CASSVTPAERGVETQYF.

The DNA of the CDR3 is TGCAGCGTTAATGCTGGACTAGCGGGGACCTCCAATGAGCAGTTCTTC. This codes for CSVNAGLAGTSNEQFF. V is TRBV29-1 and J is TRBJ2-1; TRBD2 matches at 12 bases. This CDR3 comprises 16 residues. The V gene's germline CDR1 is SQVTM and CDR2 ANQGSEA. The ends lost 5 bases at V and 6 bases at J; junction bases unmatched: 11.

The genes are TRBV19 and TRBJ1-1; perhaps TRBD1 as D (6 bases). The germline V gene has CDR1 LNHDA and CDR2 SQIVND (reference sequence). This CDR3 comprises 17 residues. Trimming shortened V by 5 bases and J by 5 bases, and 24 bases separated the two germline ends. The CDR3 DNA reads TGTGCCAGTAGTGAGGTGTCAGGGGCCAACCTGGTGACTGAAGCTTTCTTT. Protein sequence: CASSEVSGANLVTEAFF.

The chain carries TRBV15 and TRBJ1-6, with a weak D call TRBD1 (6 bases). The V and J ends lost 1 base and 8 bases respectively, with 12 bases between them. The CDR3 consists of 15 residues. In germline, CDR1 is LNHNV, CDR2 YYDKDF (reference sequence). Written as DNA, the CDR3 is TGTGCCACCAGCAGAGCAGTCAGGGGTTATTCACCCCTCCACTTT. Translated: CATSRAVRGYSPLHF.

The chain is built from TRBV2 and TRBJ1-3; 7 bases align to TRBD1. The CDR3 is 16 residues long. The germline CDR1 and CDR2 sequences are SNHLY and FYNNEI. V shed 4 bases, J shed 2 bases, and the junction held 8 bases outside the gene matches. The DNA of the CDR3 is TGTGCCAGCAGTGGTTTCGCCCAGGGGGCTGGAAACACCATATATTTT. Translating gives CASSGFAQGAGNTIYF.

The chain links TRBV27 to TRBJ1-5; no reliable D call. This CDR3 is 17 amino acids long. The V end was cut by 4 bases, the J end by 4 bases, with 20 bases between. CDR1 MNHEY and CDR2 SMNVEV come from the germline V gene (reference sequence). The CDR3 is CASSSRWQAPQNQPQHF. The DNA for the CDR3 is TGTGCCAGCAGTTCCAGGTGGCAGGCCCCTCAAAATCAGCCCCAGCATTTT.

This chain joins TRBV4-3 and TRBJ1-4; no clear D. Trimming removed 0 bases at V and 10 bases at J, with 6 bases between. Germline CDR1 LGHNA, CDR2 YSLEER. The CDR3 runs 12 residues. The CDR3 sequence is CASSQERGKLFF. DNA for the CDR3: TGCGCCAGCAGCCAAGAACGAGGAAAACTGTTTTTT.

V usage is TRBV7-3 and J usage is TRBJ2-5; 7 positions agree with TRBD1. With 5 bases clipped from V and 5 bases from J, the junction kept 5 bases outside the gene matches. Germline CDR1 is SGHTA and CDR2 is FQGTGA. CDR3 length equals 13 residues. The CDR3 spells CASSRTGEETQYF. CDR3 sequence (DNA): TGTGCCAGCAGCCGAACAGGGGAGGAGACCCAGTACTTC.

This rearrangement joins TRBV18 to TRBJ2-5; 7 bases are a match to TRBD2. The V gene's germline CDR1 is KGHSH and CDR2 LQKENI. The CDR3 contains 18 residues. Trimming cost V 1 base and J 5 bases; bases outside gene matches: 16. The chain's CDR3 is CASSPLLSTGGSAETQYF. The DNA for the CDR3 is TGTGCCAGCTCACCACTGCTATCCACGGGGGGTAGTGCGGAGACCCAGTACTTC.

The chain is built from TRBV30 and TRBJ1-6, with 7 nucleotides matching TRBD1. J gave up 2 bases and V 2 bases, and 6 bases lay outside the gene matches. Germline assignment: CDR1 GTSNPN and CDR2 SVGIG (reference sequence). The CDR3 contains 16 residues. CDR3 bases: TGTGCCTGGAGTACAGACAGGGTTGCCTATAATTCACCCCTCCACTTT. Amino acids: CAWSTDRVAYNSPLHF.

The chain uses TRBV5-6 and TRBJ2-6, with D possibly TRBD1 on 7 matching bases. Germline V gene lookup returns CDR1 SGHDT and CDR2 YYEEEE. V gave up 0 bases and J gave up 0 bases, with 10 bases separating them. There are 17 residues in the CDR3. DNA of the CDR3: TGTGCCAGCAGCTTGGCGGAGGGGGCCTCTGGGGCCAACGTCCTGACTTTC. Translating gives CASSLAEGASGANVLTF.